Listed here are 29 T cell receptor beta chains from one sample, sequenced in a study of siplizumab effects on memory and regulatory T cells. Repertoires were generated with immunoSEQ multiplex PCR, while TCRdb's copy carries only in-frame clones and drops some. The sample shows 100,000 or so clones, around 95% of them seen only once. The sample taken for sequencing was non-Treg CD4+ T cells sorted from blood. These receptors were collected from a human donor in good health.

The chain uses TRBV18 and TRBJ2-3; 8 positions agree with TRBD1. This CDR3 contains 16 residues. V dropped 3 bases and J dropped 4; count of bases not matched to a gene: 9. Germline assignment: CDR1 KGHSH and CDR2 LQKENI. CDR3 amino acids: CASSPDRPGGADTQYF. The DNA of the CDR3 is TGTGCCAGCTCACCGGATCGGCCAGGGGGCGCAGATACGCAGTATTTT.

The rearrangement links TRBV28 to TRBJ1-1; D call uncertain. Germline V lookup: CDR1 MDHEN, CDR2 SYDVKM. V lost 5 bases and J 7 bases, leaving 17 bases between the germline ends. This CDR3 is built from 14 residues. The CDR3: CASSIGGSRIEAFF. The CDR3 nucleotides are TGTGCCAGCAGTATCGGAGGCAGCCGAATTGAAGCTTTCTTT.

The gene calls are TRBV15 and TRBJ2-1; TRBD2 agrees at 9 bases. The CDR3 spans 15 residues. Per the germline V gene, CDR1 is LNHNV and CDR2 is YYDKDF (reference sequence). Losses at the gene ends were 3 bases for V and 7 bases for J; bases not matched to a gene: 7. CDR3 region: CATSRLAGEWNEQFF. CDR3 coding DNA: TGTGCCACCAGCAGGTTAGCGGGGGAGTGGAATGAGCAGTTCTTC.

The V and J genes are TRBV10-3 and TRBJ2-3, with D hard to call. CDR3 size: 16 residues. Trimming took off 4 bases at V and 0 bases at J, with 14 bases between the two ends. Per germline, CDR1 ENHRY and CDR2 SYGVKD. The CDR3 DNA is TGTGCCATCAGTGGTGCCGCTGGGTCTAGCACAGATACGCAGTATTTT. Translation gives CAISGAAGSSTDTQYF.

The rearrangement joins TRBV7-3 to TRBJ2-3; D not certain. Trimming stripped 5 bases from V and 3 bases from J, with 9 bases between. Germline V gives CDR1 SGHTA, CDR2 FQGTGA. This CDR3 has 13 amino acids. CDR3 sequence: CASSGYMTDTQYF. CDR3 sequence (DNA): TGTGCCAGCAGCGGATACATGACAGATACGCAGTATTTT.

This sequence joins TRBV7-3 and TRBJ2-3; unclear D gene. Germline CDR1 and CDR2: SGHTA and FQGTGA. CDR3 length: 14 residues. Trimming took off 5 bases at V and 0 bases at J, with 9 bases between the two ends. The CDR3 DNA is TGTGCCAGCAGCCCCGCCATCAGCACAGATACGCAGTATTTT. This codes for CASSPAISTDTQYF.

This chain links TRBV7-3 with TRBJ2-1, with TRBD2 identical over 8 bases. This CDR3 contains 16 residues. CDR1 and CDR2 from the germline V gene are SGHTA and FQGTGA. The V gene end was trimmed by 1 base and the J gene end by 7 bases; junction bases not matched to a gene: 9. The CDR3 loop reads CASSLNPGLAANEQFF. The DNA of the CDR3 is TGTGCCAGCAGCTTAAACCCCGGACTAGCTGCAAATGAGCAGTTCTTC.

V gene TRBV5-1 combines with J gene TRBJ1-2; no definite D call. Germline V lookup: CDR1 SGHRS, CDR2 YFSETQ. V was pared by 3 bases and J by 8 bases, with 11 bases between. The CDR3 is 12 amino acids. The CDR3, as DNA: TGCGCCAGCAGCTCTTATAAAGAAGGCTACACCTTC. Amino acids: CASSSYKEGYTF.

Turning to this clone: Its ends do not fully match the called genes, so a read error is possible. The rearrangement links TRBV6-5 to TRBJ1-5, with TRBD1 matching over 7 bases. This CDR3 has 14 residues. Germline V gives CDR1 MNHEY, CDR2 SVGAGI. In DNA, the CDR3 is TGTGCCCGCAGTTCCCAGACAGGGAGTCAGCCCCAGCATTTT. Amino acids: CARSSQTGSQPQHF.

CDR3 sequence: CATGQNTEAFF. The CDR3 bases are TGTGCCACCGGCCAGAACACTGAAGCTTTCTTT. J is TRBJ1-1 and V is TRBV10-3; D call uncertain. Germline CDR1 is ENHRY and CDR2 is SYGVKD. The V end lost 10 bases, the J end lost 1 base, and 7 bases lay between the germline ends. The CDR3 has 11 residues.

This chain connects TRBV5-6 to TRBJ2-2, with TRBD1 matching 9 bases. V shed 1 base and J 6 bases; nucleotides not matched to a gene: 4. The germline V gene encodes CDR1 SGHDT and CDR2 YYEEEE. The CDR3 sequence is 15 residues long. The CDR3 here is CASSLTGGRAGELFF. In DNA, the CDR3 is TGTGCCAGCAGCTTGACAGGGGGCCGCGCCGGGGAGCTGTTTTTT.

Only one count was recorded for this clone. The rearrangement joins TRBV6-1 to TRBJ2-2, with 8 bases lining up with TRBD1. CDR3 length equals 15 residues. Looked up from germline, CDR1 is MNHNS and CDR2 is SASEGT. The ends lost 1 base at V and 5 bases at J; junction bases unmatched: 3. The CDR3 nucleotides are TGTGCCAGCAGTGAAGTGCGGACAGGGACCGGGGAGCTGTTTTTT. Protein: CASSEVRTGTGELFF.

The V gene is TRBV30, the J gene TRBJ1-3; D perhaps matches TRBD1 (6 bases). V was cut by 2 bases and J by 2 bases, with 16 bases left in between. Per the germline V gene, CDR1 is GTSNPN and CDR2 is SVGIG (reference sequence). The CDR3 consists of 16 residues. CDR3 in DNA: TGTGCCTGGAGTCCGATCCAACAGGGAACTGGAAACACCATATATTTT. It yields the protein CAWSPIQQGTGNTIYF.

The rearrangement uses TRBV25-1 and TRBJ1-1; 7 nucleotides line up with TRBD1. CDR1 is MGHDK and CDR2 is SYGVNS in the germline V gene. V lost 4 bases to trimming and J lost 5 bases; unmatched junction nucleotides: 7. CDR3 length: 14 residues. The CDR3 loop reads CASSAMTTGTEAFF. Here the CDR3 DNA reads TGTGCCAGCAGTGCTATGACGACAGGGACTGAAGCTTTCTTT.

The chain has TRBV28 and TRBJ2-1; 12 positions match TRBD2. Germline CDR1 reads MDHEN; CDR2 reads SYDVKM. The CDR3 consists of 14 residues. The J segment lost 7 bases and the V segment lost 6 bases, leaving 4 bases of the junction unmatched. The CDR3 is CASRTSGGGNEQFF. Written as DNA, the CDR3 is TGTGCCAGCAGGACTAGCGGGGGAGGGAATGAGCAGTTCTTC.

This sequence joins TRBV9 and TRBJ1-6; TRBD1 matches at 7 bases. There are 16 residues in the CDR3. Trimming took 4 bases from V and 5 from J; bases not matched to a gene: 9. Germline CDR1 and CDR2: SGDLS and YYNGEE. CDR3 DNA sequence: TGTGCCAGCAGCCCCCGCGAGGGGACAGATAATTCACCCCTCCACTTT. This translates into CASSPREGTDNSPLHF.

The count of this clone is one. The chain combines TRBV19 with TRBJ2-3; D ambiguous. V lost 2 bases and J 0 bases, leaving 6 bases between the germline ends. The V gene's germline CDR1 is LNHDA and CDR2 SQIVND (reference sequence). The CDR3 runs 14 residues. CDR3 sequence: CASSIPASTDTQYF. The CDR3 DNA follows: TGTGCCAGTAGTATACCGGCTAGCACAGATACGCAGTATTTT.

The chain combines TRBV2 with TRBJ1-4; TRBD1 matches 9 bases. V was pared by 5 bases and J by 6 bases, with 4 bases of the junction left unmatched. This CDR3 has 14 amino acids. Per the germline V gene, CDR1 is SNHLY and CDR2 is FYNNEI. CDR3 in amino acids: CASSLDRGHEKLFF. Written as DNA, the CDR3 is TGTGCCAGCAGTTTGGACAGGGGTCATGAAAAACTGTTTTTT.

A few counts support this clone. This chain links TRBV28 with TRBJ1-2; 8 bases map to TRBD1. V shed 8 bases and J 7 bases; nucleotides not matched to a gene: 12. The germline V gene has CDR1 MDHEN and CDR2 SYDVKM. This CDR3 has 14 amino acids. The CDR3 sequence: CASGSARTGSGYTF. The CDR3 DNA follows: TGTGCCAGCGGATCGGCCCGGACAGGGAGTGGCTACACCTTC.

The rearrangement joins TRBV29-1 to TRBJ1-2, with TRBD1 identical over 9 bases. CDR3 length: 13 amino acids. Germline V gives CDR1 SQVTM, CDR2 ANQGSEA. The trim removed 6 bases at V and 7 bases at J, leaving 9 bases unmatched. CDR3 nucleotide sequence: TGCAGCGTCCCGACAGGGGGGGGTCGTGGCTACACCTTC. This encodes CSVPTGGGRGYTF.

The rearrangement links TRBV6-6 to TRBJ1-1; no reliable D call. Looked up from germline, CDR1 is MNHNY and CDR2 is SVGAGI (reference sequence). Trimming cost V 4 bases and J 3 bases, with 12 bases left between them. The CDR3 runs 14 residues. CDR3 bases: TGTGCCAGCAGTTTAATTAGGGTAGACACTGAAGCTTTCTTT. Amino acid sequence: CASSLIRVDTEAFF.

The chain recombines TRBV14 with TRBJ1-2; D is uncertain. The germline V gene encodes CDR1 SGHDN and CDR2 FVKESK. The CDR3 is 11 residues long. V dropped 3 bases and J dropped 6 bases, with 5 bases sitting between them. The CDR3 sequence is CASSQRDGYTF. CDR3 coding DNA: TGTGCCAGCAGCCAGAGGGATGGCTACACCTTC. The full variable domain, its missing parts supplied by reference TRBV14 and TRBJ1-2, is EAGVTQFPSHSVIEKGQTVTLRCDPISGHDNLYWYRRVMGKEIKFLLHFVKESKQDESGMPNNRFLAERTGGTYSTLKVQPAELEDSGVYFCASSQRDGYTFGSGTRLTVV.

This clone was recorded once. The CDR3 DNA is TGTGCCAGCGGAGCGGGGGGGAGCACAGATACGCAGTATTTT. As protein: CASGAGGSTDTQYF. The chain recombines TRBV28 with TRBJ2-3, with 10 positions matching TRBD2. With V trimmed by 8 bases and J by 0 bases, 2 bases remained unmatched. Germline V gives CDR1 MDHEN, CDR2 SYDVKM. CDR3 length: 14 amino acids.

The chain employs TRBV5-1 and TRBJ2-2; D is possibly TRBD1 or TRBD2 (5 bases each). V was shortened by 6 bases and J by 3 bases, with 18 bases between the two germline ends. The germline V gene encodes CDR1 SGHRS and CDR2 YFSETQ. CDR3 length equals 16 residues. The CDR3 loop is CASTGSGRVDTGELFF. The CDR3 DNA sequence: TGCGCCAGCACCGGGTCGGGGCGGGTGGACACCGGGGAGCTGTTTTTT.

The rearrangement joins TRBV4-1 to TRBJ1-6; D unclear. The length of the CDR3 is 20 residues. Trimming took 0 bases from V and 0 from J, leaving 18 bases between them. Germline CDR1 is MGHRA and CDR2 is YSYEKL. CDR3 sequence (DNA): TGCGCCAGCAGCCAAGATCAGAGGGCTCCCGGGAGCTCCTATAATTCACCCCTCCACTTT. Encoded protein: CASSQDQRAPGSSYNSPLHF.

The rearrangement links TRBV10-3 to TRBJ2-7; 9 nucleotides align to TRBD2. CDR3 length: 17 residues. Germline V gene sequence: CDR1 ENHRY, CDR2 SYGVKD. With V trimmed by 0 bases and J by 6 bases, 12 bases remained unmatched. The CDR3 bases are TGTGCCATCAGTGAGTCGAGTGCGGGGGGGGGACGCCGCGAGCAGTACTTC. Translating gives CAISESSAGGGRREQYF.

The chain carries TRBV14 and TRBJ2-2, with D hard to call. The CDR3 has 14 residues. Germline loops: CDR1 SGHDN, CDR2 FVKESK. Trimming removed 0 bases at V and 0 bases at J, with 2 bases between. In DNA form, the CDR3 reads TGTGCCAGCAGCCAAGACACGAACACCGGGGAGCTGTTTTTT. Its protein is CASSQDTNTGELFF.

V usage is TRBV30 and J usage is TRBJ2-7, with 8 bases identical to TRBD1. Per the germline V gene, CDR1 is GTSNPN and CDR2 is SVGIG (reference sequence). V lost 2 bases and J lost 1; bases outside the gene matches: 4. The CDR3 contains 14 residues. The CDR3 sequence: CAWSLQGGSYEQYF. For the CDR3, the DNA is TGTGCCTGGAGTTTACAGGGGGGATCCTACGAGCAGTACTTC.

The chain carries TRBV5-1 and TRBJ1-5; TRBD1 matches at 9 bases. The CDR3 length is 15 residues. The V and J ends lost 4 bases and 2 bases, in that order; junction bases with no gene match: 4. CDR1 and CDR2 (germline): SGHRS, YFSETQ. The CDR3 sequence: CASSLDRGGNQPQHF. Written as DNA, the CDR3 is TGCGCCAGCAGCCTGGACAGGGGAGGCAATCAGCCCCAGCATTTT.